The 9 T cell receptor beta chains presented below share a single source sample, sequenced in a study of PD-L1 blockade in urothelial cancer. The table came from immunoSEQ multiplex PCR; TCRdb's copy has only in-frame clones and leaves some out. The data hold 130,000 or so clones, with around 84% observed a single time. Time point of the sample: pretreatment peripheral blood. The sample consisted of PBMCs, taken around atezolizumab (anti-PD-L1) treatment. These receptors were obtained from a man aged 45-60 years with urothelial cancer.

This chain links TRBV23-1 with TRBJ2-7, with 7 bases that match TRBD2. TRBV23-1 counts as an open reading frame of uncertain function. This CDR3 contains 15 residues. The junction had 17 bases not matched to a gene; V was cut back by 8 bases and J by 7 bases. CDR3 bases: TGCGCCAGCGGTCGGCTAGCGGTATCCCCCGGGGAGCAGTACTTC. It codes for CASGRLAVSPGEQYF.

This chain links TRBV10-2 with TRBJ1-1; D gene ambiguous. The CDR3 extends over 10 amino acids. CDR1 is WSHSY, CDR2 SAAADI, per germline. With 8 bases removed from V and 3 bases from J, the gap between germline ends came to 4 bases. The CDR3 spells CASFYTEAFF. The CDR3 DNA reads TGCGCCAGCTTCTACACTGAAGCTTTCTTT.

There are a few counts of this clone. This chain joins TRBV6-6 and TRBJ2-3; 11 bases align to TRBD2. The CDR3 is 16 amino acids. With 6 bases clipped from V and 1 base from J, the junction kept 6 bases outside the gene matches. Germline V lookup: CDR1 MNHNY, CDR2 SVGAGI (reference sequence). The CDR3 loop is CASSLGLAAGTDTQYF. The DNA for the CDR3 is TGTGCCAGCAGCTTGGGACTAGCGGCCGGCACAGATACGCAGTATTTT.

This clone was observed once. The chain combines TRBV7-8 with TRBJ2-5; a weak D match, TRBD2 (6 bases). Deletions cut 5 bases from V and 5 bases from J, with 18 bases between. The germline CDR1 and CDR2 sequences are SGHVS and FQNEAQ. The CDR3 covers 15 residues. CDR3 residues: CASSPGRGTGETQYF. The DNA for the CDR3 is TGTGCCAGCAGCCCAGGTCGGGGGACGGGGGAGACCCAGTACTTC.

This clone has a handful of counts. The J gene is TRBJ2-3, the V gene TRBV27; 8 bases line up with TRBD1. CDR1 MNHEY and CDR2 SMNVEV come from the germline V gene (reference sequence). The CDR3 is 15 residues long. The V gene end was trimmed by 6 bases and the J gene end by 6 bases; junction bases not matched to a gene: 11. The CDR3 is CASSQTGQVGDTQYF. The CDR3 DNA is TGTGCCAGCAGCCAAACGGGACAGGTGGGCGATACGCAGTATTTT.

V and J are TRBV14 and TRBJ1-4, with TRBD1 matching over 8 bases. Per germline, CDR1 SGHDN and CDR2 FVKESK. There are 16 residues in the CDR3. The ends lost 3 bases at V and 2 bases at J; junction bases unmatched: 5. The CDR3 coding sequence is TGTGCCAGCAGCCAGCGGACAGGGAGTACTAATGAAAAACTGTTTTTT. It codes for CASSQRTGSTNEKLFF.

This chain joins TRBV19 and TRBJ2-1, with 8 nucleotides matching TRBD2. With V trimmed by 7 bases and J by 7 bases, 9 bases remained unmatched. This CDR3 is built from 14 residues. CDR1 is LNHDA, CDR2 SQIVND, per germline (reference sequence). The CDR3 protein is CASNGGRRGNEQFF. DNA for the CDR3: TGTGCCAGTAACGGCGGGAGGAGGGGGAATGAGCAGTTCTTC.

This rearrangement joins TRBV28 to TRBJ1-5, with unresolved D. CDR3 length equals 15 residues. The germline CDR1 and CDR2 sequences are MDHEN and SYDVKM. V gave up 6 bases and J gave up 0 bases, with 12 bases separating them. CDR3 DNA: TGTGCCAGCAGGTGGGCTCAAGGTAGCAATCAGCCCCAGCATTTT. Its translation is CASRWAQGSNQPQHF. Full variable domain (outside the CDR3, taken from reference TRBV28 and TRBJ1-5): DVKVTQSSRYLVKRTGEKVFLECVQDMDHENMFWYRQDPGLGLRLIYFSYDVKMKEKGDIPEGYSVSREKKERFSLILESASTNQTSMYLCASRWAQGSNQPQHFGDGTRLSIL.

This clone was seen just once. The V gene is TRBV5-5, the J gene TRBJ1-1; TRBD1 might be the D (5 bases). Deletions cut 1 base from V and 0 bases from J, with 10 bases between. CDR1 is SGHKS, CDR2 YYEKEE, per germline (reference sequence). The CDR3 contains 15 residues. The CDR3 nucleotides are TGTGCCAGCAGCTTGTTATCAGGGATGAACACTGAAGCTTTCTTT. It is translated as CASSLLSGMNTEAFF.